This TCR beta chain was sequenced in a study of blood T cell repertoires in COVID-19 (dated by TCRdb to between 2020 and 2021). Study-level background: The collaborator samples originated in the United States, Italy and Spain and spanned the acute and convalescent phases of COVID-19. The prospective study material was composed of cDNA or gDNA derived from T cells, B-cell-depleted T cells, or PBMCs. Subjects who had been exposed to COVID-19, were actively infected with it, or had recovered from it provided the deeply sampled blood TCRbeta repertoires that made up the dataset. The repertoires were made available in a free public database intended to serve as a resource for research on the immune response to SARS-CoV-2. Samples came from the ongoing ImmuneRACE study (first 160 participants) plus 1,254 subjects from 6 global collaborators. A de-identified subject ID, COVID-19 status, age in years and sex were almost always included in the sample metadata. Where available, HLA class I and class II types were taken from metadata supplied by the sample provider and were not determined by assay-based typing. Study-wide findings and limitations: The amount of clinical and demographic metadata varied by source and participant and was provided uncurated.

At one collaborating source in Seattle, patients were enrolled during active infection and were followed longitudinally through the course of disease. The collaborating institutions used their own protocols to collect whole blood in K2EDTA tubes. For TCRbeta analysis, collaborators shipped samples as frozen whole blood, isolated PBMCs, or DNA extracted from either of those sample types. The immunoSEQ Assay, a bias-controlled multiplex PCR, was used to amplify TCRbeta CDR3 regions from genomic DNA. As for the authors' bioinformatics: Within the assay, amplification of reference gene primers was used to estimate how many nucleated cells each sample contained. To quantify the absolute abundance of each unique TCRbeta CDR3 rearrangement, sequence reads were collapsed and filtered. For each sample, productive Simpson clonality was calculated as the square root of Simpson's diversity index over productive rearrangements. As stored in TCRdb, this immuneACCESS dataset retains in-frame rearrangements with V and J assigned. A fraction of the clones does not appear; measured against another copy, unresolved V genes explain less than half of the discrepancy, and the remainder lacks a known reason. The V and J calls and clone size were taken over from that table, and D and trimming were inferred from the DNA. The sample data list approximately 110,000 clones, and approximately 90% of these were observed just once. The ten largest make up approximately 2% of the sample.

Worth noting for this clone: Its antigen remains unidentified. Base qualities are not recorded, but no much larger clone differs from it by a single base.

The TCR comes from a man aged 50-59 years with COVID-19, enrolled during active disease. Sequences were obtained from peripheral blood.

The CDR3 protein sequence reads: CASSASGRALGEQFF. DNA sequence: TGTGCCAGCAGCGCTAGCGGGAGGGCCCTGGGTGAGCAGTTCTTC. This chain joins TRBV9 to TRBJ2-1, and 12 bases in between align with TRBD2. The CDR3 numbers 15 residues from cysteine through phenylalanine. Of the read, only the CDR3 DNA is kept; its 45 bases are in frame from base 1. Sequences SGDLS (CDR1) and YYNGEE (CDR2) are obtained from the germline V gene. Trimming leaves V shorter by 3 bases and J shorter by 9 bases, with the junction holding 7 bases beyond the gene matches.